The 8 T cell receptor beta chains below come from one sample, sequenced in a study of cytomegalovirus exposure and HLA in healthy donors. Assay used: immunoSEQ multiplex PCR; TCRdb lists only in-frame clones, some missing. The sample lists around 130,000 clones, 85% seen once, with under 2.5% in the top ten. Sequencing used PBMCs. These receptors came from a woman in her 30s in good health and CMV-seronegative.

The J gene is TRBJ1-2, the V gene TRBV2; 10 nucleotides align to TRBD1. Germline trimming cut 5 bases from V and 2 bases from J; bases unmatched to any gene: 5. Germline assignment: CDR1 SNHLY and CDR2 FYNNEI. This CDR3 region has 15 residues. The CDR3 loop is CASSLPGQGNYGYTF. CDR3 DNA: TGTGCCAGCAGTTTACCGGGACAGGGGAACTATGGCTACACCTTC.

This clone is termed medium-sized (0.01 to 0.1%). This chain links TRBV2 with TRBJ2-7, with D maybe TRBD1 (5 bases). Per germline, CDR1 SNHLY and CDR2 FYNNEI. Trimming stripped 2 bases from V and 6 bases from J, with 8 bases between. The CDR3 totals 12 residues. CDR3 nucleotide sequence: TGTGCCAGCAGTGAAAGGGGATTCGAGCAGTACTTC. Its translation: CASSERGFEQYF.

The chain has TRBV10-2 and TRBJ1-1; a weak D match, TRBD1 (5 bases). Trimming pared 8 bases from V and 5 bases from J, leaving 12 bases between. Germline lookup yields CDR1 WSHSY and CDR2 SAAADI. CDR3 length: 12 amino acids. The DNA for the CDR3 is TGCGCCAGCGGCAGGGCAAGGACTGAAGCTTTCTTT. Protein sequence: CASGRARTEAFF.

This clone appeared a few times. The J gene is TRBJ1-5, the V gene TRBV6-1, with 11 bases lining up with TRBD1. The V gene's germline CDR1 is MNHNS and CDR2 SASEGT. The CDR3 extends over 14 amino acids. V lost 10 bases, J lost 5 bases, and 7 bases stayed unmatched. CDR3 in DNA: TGTGCCACCACCCGGGACAGGGGGGATCAGCCCCAGCATTTT. Its translation: CATTRDRGDQPQHF.

The gene calls are TRBV11-2 and TRBJ1-3; D gene unclear. This CDR3 has 13 residues. Trimming took off 8 bases at V and 2 bases at J, with 10 bases between the two ends. Looked up from germline, CDR1 is SGHAT and CDR2 is FQNNGV. CDR3 DNA sequence: TGTGCCAGCGGGGAGATTCCTGGAAACACCATATATTTT. Amino acids: CASGEIPGNTIYF.

Comments on this clone: At one end, the junction sequence differs from germline, possibly due to a read error. The chain joins TRBV29-1 to TRBJ2-1; 9 nucleotides agree with TRBD2. In germline, CDR1 is SQVTM, CDR2 ANQGSEA. The CDR3 runs to 13 residues. CDR3 protein: CSAGTSSDNEQFF. Here the CDR3 DNA reads TGCAGCGCCGGGACTAGCTCCGACAATGAGCAGTTCTTC.

The rearrangement links TRBV4-3 to TRBJ2-5; 8 bases fit TRBD2. This CDR3 comprises 17 residues. J was trimmed by 2 bases and V by 0 bases; bases with no gene match: 8. Germline CDR1 reads LGHNA; CDR2 reads YSLEER. The CDR3 protein is CASSQDLASGYQETQYF. The CDR3 DNA reads TGCGCCAGCAGCCAAGATCTGGCTAGCGGGTATCAAGAGACCCAGTACTTC.

The CDR3 sequence is CASSVVTGGNILNEQFF. CDR3 nucleotides: TGTGCCAGCAGCGTAGTGACAGGGGGAAATATTTTAAATGAGCAGTTCTTC. The genes are TRBV9 and TRBJ2-1; TRBD1 aligns across 9 bases. V shed 0 bases and J 7 bases; nucleotides not matched to a gene: 11. The CDR3 covers 17 residues. Germline lookup yields CDR1 SGDLS and CDR2 YYNGEE.